This T cell receptor (beta chain) was sequenced during a study of T cell responses to AZD1222 COVID-19 vaccine. Broader study findings: Across the whole spike, CD4 TCRs peaked at regions 160-218 and 743-854.

In this sample, this clone turned up once. What it binds is not known. This CDR3 is built from 15 residues. From germline, CDR1 is MDHEN and CDR2 SYDVKM. V dropped 3 bases and J dropped 4 bases, with 15 bases sitting between them. Only in-frame clones appear in the TCRdb table, and some are missing; sequencing was by immunoSEQ multiplex PCR. This sample yields approximately 160,000 clones, of which 94% are seen a single time; 4% to 5.5% belongs to the top ten. The clonotype was recovered from an adult who received the AZD1222 COVID-19 vaccine. The sample was peripheral blood, taken 28 days after the second AZD1222 dose. V is TRBV28 and J is TRBJ1-2, with a possible D match to TRBD1 (6 bases). The CDR3 region is CASSFPRGALYGYTF. CDR3 in DNA: TGTGCCAGCAGTTTTCCCCGGGGGGCCCTCTATGGCTACACCTTC.